This record concerns one T cell receptor beta chain sequence. TCRdb processed the 5' RACE reads anew with MiXCR; each CDR3 protein has one entry. The sample includes roughly 450,000 distinct CDR3 sequences, around 17% of them seen just once. These data are taken from a study of T-cell memory formation after mild COVID-19. Germline CDR1 and CDR2: LGHDT and YNNKEL (reference sequence). This CDR3 comprises 15 residues. With V trimmed by 0 bases and J by 10 bases, 7 bases remained unmatched. The TCR comes from a man younger than 30 who had mild COVID-19 (a few samples of this study predate the infection). Cell type and time point are not known. The specimen was PBMCs or a T cell subset sorted from them (not recorded which). The V and J genes are TRBV3-1 and TRBJ2-1; 9 bases line up with TRBD2. CDR3 nucleotide sequence: TGTGCCAGCAGCCAAGATCGGGTCCTAGCGGGGGAGCAGTTCTTC. This encodes CASSQDRVLAGEQFF.